The T cell receptor (beta chain) under discussion was sequenced for a study of CD8 T cells in Susac syndrome. cDNA came from about 0.5 to 1 ug RNA primed by random hexamers. Across 54 Vbeta and 13 Jbeta, immunoSEQ multiplex PCR amplified TCR beta CDR3. TCRdb itself ran the immunoSEQ multiplex PCR reads through MiXCR, one entry per CDR3 protein. The profile shows fewer than 150,000 distinct CDR3 sequences, more than 75% of them singletons. The CDR3 is made up of 14 amino acids. Germline lookup yields CDR1 SEHNR and CDR2 FQNEAQ (reference sequence). V was pared by 1 base and J by 6 bases, with 12 bases between.

Sequencing used CD8+ T cells from PBMCs. The chain recombines TRBV7-9 with TRBJ2-5; TRBD1 might be the D (5 bases). The clonotype was recovered from a human donor with multiple sclerosis. The CDR3 is CASSLDSGFQTQYF. The CDR3 nucleotides are TGTGCCAGCAGCTTAGATTCAGGGTTTCAGACCCAGTACTTC. Full variable domain (rest looked up from reference TRBV7-9 and TRBJ2-5): DTGVSQNPRHKITKRGQNVTFRCDPISEHNRLYWYRQTLGQGPEFLTYFQNEAQLEKSRLLSDRFSAERPKGSFSTLEIQRTEQGDSAMYLCASSLDSGFQTQYFGPGTRLLVL.